These 21 T cell receptor beta chains were all obtained from the same sample, sequenced in a study of T cell repertoires in cytomegalovirus infection. Which antigens these TCRs recognize remains unknown. TCRdb re-called the reads through MiXCR, storing one row per CDR3 protein. In the table there are some 270,000 distinct CDR3 sequences, less than 25% of which are singletons. The sample was cultured PBMCs, taken from culture after CMV antigen stimulation. Receptor source: a human donor in good health (CMV status not recorded). Some clones in this sample may be carry-over from other donors' samples.

This clonotype occurred many times. The V and J genes are TRBV7-2 and TRBJ2-1; TRBD2 might be the D (6 bases). This CDR3 has 14 amino acids. V lost 3 bases, J lost 2 bases, and 8 bases lay in between. Per the germline V gene, CDR1 is SGHTA and CDR2 is FQGNSA. DNA of the CDR3: TGTGCCAGCAGCTTCGGGACTGCCTACAATGAGCAGTTCTTC. Protein: CASSFGTAYNEQFF.

V and J are TRBV7-6 and TRBJ2-5; D not certain. In germline, CDR1 is SGHVS, CDR2 FNYEAQ. This CDR3 has 15 residues. Trimming left V 2 bases short and J 2 bases short, with 12 bases between. The CDR3 DNA is TGTGCCAGCAGCTTATTTTCGTTGGAGCAAGAGACCCAGTACTTC. Encoded protein: CASSLFSLEQETQYF.

This clonotype has just a few counts. The J gene is TRBJ1-5, the V gene TRBV19; the D gene is possibly TRBD1 (5 bases). Trimming removed 3 bases from V and 6 bases from J, with 12 bases in between. This CDR3 is built from 14 residues. The germline V gene has CDR1 LNHDA and CDR2 SQIVND (reference sequence). As DNA, the CDR3 is TGTGCCAGTAGTATCATTCAGGGTGGTCAGCCCCAGCATTTT. It is translated as CASSIIQGGQPQHF.

This clonotype was observed a handful of times. V and J are TRBV12-3 or TRBV12-4 and TRBJ1-1, with unresolved D. V shed 5 bases and J shed 0 bases, with 13 bases lying between them. The CDR3 covers 15 residues. CDR3 in DNA: TGTGCCAGCAGTGCCGGGCCCCAAATGAACACTGAAGCTTTCTTT. It codes for CASSAGPQMNTEAFF.

This chain connects TRBV7-2 to TRBJ2-7; 9 nucleotides align to TRBD2. From germline, CDR1 is SGHTA and CDR2 FQGNSA. The V and J ends lost 5 bases and 9 bases, in that order; junction bases with no gene match: 5. The CDR3 has 12 amino acids. This CDR3 is CASSPLAGRQYV. The CDR3 DNA follows: TGTGCCAGCAGCCCTCTAGCGGGAAGGCAGTACGTC.

The chain combines TRBV12-3 or TRBV12-4 with TRBJ2-5, with TRBD2 matching over 11 bases. V shed 5 bases, J shed 4 bases, and the junction held 9 bases outside the gene matches. The CDR3 totals 16 residues. The CDR3 nucleotides read TGTGCCAGCAGTCCTCAAACTAGCGGGAGTTTAGAGACCCAGTACTTC. Protein sequence: CASSPQTSGSLETQYF.

The chain combines TRBV11-2 with TRBJ1-5; no firm D call. The CDR3 runs 17 residues. V gave up 5 bases and J gave up 10 bases, with 27 bases separating them. Germline V lookup: CDR1 SGHAT, CDR2 FQNNGV. The CDR3 region is CASSQNSGLWSSGPQHF. The CDR3 DNA sequence: TGTGCCAGCAGCCAAAACAGCGGGCTGTGGTCCTCGGGACCCCAGCATTTT. Full variable domain (outside the CDR3, taken from reference TRBV11-2 and TRBJ1-5): EAGVAQSPRYKIIEKRQSVAFWCNPISGHATLYWYQQILGQGPKLLIQFQNNGVVDDSQLPKDRFSAERLKGVDSTLKIQPAKLEDSAVYLCASSQNSGLWSSGPQHFGDGTRLSIL.

Only a few counts were recorded for this clonotype. The V and J genes are TRBV18 and TRBJ1-1, with D uncertain. This CDR3 is 14 amino acids long. The V end was cut by 4 bases, the J end by 8 bases, with 17 bases between. CDR1 is KGHSH and CDR2 is LQKENI in the germline V gene. The CDR3 protein is CASSRLTGSQEAFF. As DNA, the CDR3 is TGTGCCAGCTCACGACTGACCGGGTCTCAAGAAGCTTTCTTT. Together with reference TRBV18 and TRBJ1-1, the CDR3 gives the full variable domain: NAGVMQNPRHLVRRRGQEARLRCSPMKGHSHVYWYRQLPEEGLKFMVYLQKENIIDESGMPKERFSAEFPKEGPSILRIQQVVRGDSAAYFCASSRLTGSQEAFFGQGTRLTVV.

The genes are TRBV7-9 and TRBJ2-5; 7 bases agree with TRBD2. Germline lookup yields CDR1 SEHNR and CDR2 FQNEAQ (reference sequence). The CDR3 extends over 15 amino acids. V shed 2 bases, J shed 3 bases, and the junction held 6 bases outside the gene matches. CDR3 loop: CASSLRVAGEETQYF. CDR3 coding DNA: TGTGCCAGCAGCTTACGGGTTGCGGGAGAAGAGACCCAGTACTTC. Using reference TRBV7-9 and TRBJ2-5 for the parts outside the CDR3, the full variable domain is DTGVSQNPRHKITKRGQNVTFRCDPISEHNRLYWYRQTLGQGPEFLTYFQNEAQLEKSRLLSDRFSAERPKGSFSTLEIQRTEQGDSAMYLCASSLRVAGEETQYFGPGTRLLVL.

In its sample, this clonotype was seen a few times. The chain combines TRBV6-2 or TRBV6-3 with TRBJ2-5; 10 bases agree with TRBD2. The V gene's germline CDR1 is MNHEY and CDR2 SVGEGT. This CDR3 region has 16 residues. V was pared by 6 bases and J by 0 bases, with 7 bases of the junction left unmatched. The CDR3 sequence is CASRDRTSGYQETQYF. CDR3 sequence (DNA): TGTGCCAGCAGAGATCGGACTAGCGGCTACCAAGAGACCCAGTACTTC.

This clonotype was seen repeatedly, ten times or more. J is TRBJ2-5 and V is TRBV7-2; the D gene is possibly TRBD1 (5 bases). Germline assignment: CDR1 SGHTA and CDR2 FQGNSA. V was cut by 5 bases and J by 1 base, with 11 bases left in between. The CDR3 length is 14 residues. The CDR3 nucleotides read TGTGCCAGCAGCCCCCGACAGATCCAAGAGACCCAGTACTTC. Translating it yields CASSPRQIQETQYF.

This chain uses TRBV6-5 with TRBJ1-5, with D possibly matching TRBD1 (6 bases). Germline lookup yields CDR1 MNHEY and CDR2 SVGAGI. The CDR3 has 15 amino acids. V lost 6 bases, J lost 5 bases, and 17 bases lay in between. CDR3 sequence: CASRHRTGLDQPQHF. In DNA form, the CDR3 reads TGTGCCAGCAGGCACCGCACAGGGCTAGATCAGCCCCAGCATTTT.

The rearrangement uses TRBV7-2 and TRBJ2-5; no definite D call. V shed 2 bases and J shed 4 bases, with 8 bases lying between them. Germline CDR1 is SGHTA and CDR2 is FQGNSA. The CDR3 covers 13 residues. CDR3 DNA sequence: TGTGCCAGCAGCTTATCGCCGGTAGAGACCCAGTACTTC. Encoded protein: CASSLSPVETQYF.

This clonotype was picked up a small number of times. This chain connects TRBV5-4 to TRBJ2-7, with D perhaps TRBD2 (5 bases). Germline CDR1 and CDR2: SGHNT and YYREEE (reference sequence). The CDR3 extends over 14 amino acids. V was cut by 0 bases and J by 4 bases, with 11 bases left in between. CDR3 sequence: CASSLEQRTYEQYF. The CDR3 coding sequence is TGTGCCAGCAGCTTGGAACAGCGGACTTACGAGCAGTACTTC. Complete variable domain (other parts from reference TRBV5-4 and TRBJ2-7): ETGVTQSPTHLIKTRGQQVTLRCSSQSGHNTVSWYQQALGQGPQFIFQYYREEENGRGNFPPRFSGLQFPNYSSELNVNALELDDSALYLCASSLEQRTYEQYFGPGTRLTVT.

The table lists this clonotype with a few counts. This rearrangement joins TRBV7-6 to TRBJ1-1; 7 bases agree with TRBD1. Germline V gene data show CDR1 as SGHVS and CDR2 as FNYEAQ. Trimming at V came to 0 bases and at J to 11 bases, leaving 9 bases not matched to a gene. The CDR3 contains 14 residues. The CDR3 bases are TGTGCCAGCAGCTTAGCGTCGACAGGGACTTTCGCTTTCTTT. Translation gives CASSLASTGTFAFF.

This chain links TRBV18 with TRBJ2-6; D is ambiguous. CDR1 is KGHSH and CDR2 is LQKENI in the germline V gene. V gave up 5 bases and J gave up 1 base, with 9 bases separating them. The CDR3 is made up of 15 amino acids. The DNA for the CDR3 is TGTGCCAGCTCAACTTCAGGATCTGGGGCCAACGTCCTGACTTTC. This translates into CASSTSGSGANVLTF.

The V gene is TRBV4-1, the J gene TRBJ2-3, with TRBD2 as a possible D gene (6 bases). This CDR3 has 13 residues. V shed 8 bases and J shed 5 bases, with 14 bases lying between them. Germline loops: CDR1 MGHRA, CDR2 YSYEKL. The CDR3 nucleotides read TGCGCCAGCGCGGTTCGGGAGCGAGATACGCAGTATTTT. Its protein is CASAVRERDTQYF.

The rearrangement joins TRBV5-4 to TRBJ2-2; TRBD2 might be the D (6 bases). The germline gives CDR1 SGHNT, CDR2 YYREEE (reference sequence). The CDR3 has 14 amino acids. V lost 4 bases and J lost 7, with 14 bases in between. The chain's CDR3 is CASSPWTNGGELFF. CDR3 coding DNA: TGTGCCAGCAGCCCCTGGACTAACGGCGGGGAGCTGTTTTTT.

The chain carries TRBV10-2 and TRBJ2-7; 11 bases align to TRBD2. Germline trimming cut 2 bases from V and 2 bases from J; bases unmatched to any gene: 5. The CDR3 has 16 amino acids. Germline values: CDR1 WSHSY, CDR2 SAAADI. In DNA, the CDR3 is TGCGCCAGCAGTGAGGCTAGCGGGAGGCCAGCCTACGAGCAGTACTTC. Its protein product is CASSEASGRPAYEQYF.

This chain connects TRBV29-1 to TRBJ1-2; perhaps TRBD1 as D (5 bases). CDR3 length: 14 residues. Trimming cost V 4 bases and J 0 bases, with 12 bases left between them. Germline CDR1 SQVTM, CDR2 ANQGSEA. This CDR3 reads CSVVPRGANYGYTF. The CDR3 DNA follows: TGCAGCGTTGTCCCCCGGGGGGCTAACTATGGCTACACCTTC.

This clonotype showed up many times. Here the CDR3 DNA reads TGTGCCAGCACCCCCTCCGGACTAGGATCGAATGAGCAGTTCTTC. Its protein is CASTPSGLGSNEQFF. The rearrangement joins TRBV6-1 to TRBJ2-1; 7 bases align to TRBD2. After removal of 7 bases from V and 7 bases from J, the junction contained 13 bases not matched to a gene. The CDR3 is made up of 15 amino acids. CDR1 is MNHNS, CDR2 SASEGT, per germline.